One sample yielded the 12 T cell receptor beta chains listed below, sequenced in a study of T cell responses to AZD1222 COVID-19 vaccine. Here immunoSEQ multiplex PCR was the method, and the copy in TCRdb shows in-frame clones only, minus some. The table records 130,000 or so clones, around 92% of them present only once. The sample in question was peripheral blood, obtained 28 days after the second AZD1222 dose. Every receptor here comes from an adult who received the AZD1222 COVID-19 vaccine.

This sequence joins TRBV5-1 and TRBJ1-5; maybe TRBD1 (5 bases). V lost 3 bases and J 6 bases, leaving 13 bases between the germline ends. Germline V gene lookup returns CDR1 SGHRS and CDR2 YFSETQ. The CDR3 consists of 14 residues. For the CDR3, the DNA is TGCGCCAGCAGCTGGGGCGGGGAAGGTCAGCCCCAGCATTTT. This gives the protein CASSWGGEGQPQHF.

Comment on this clone: The junction departs from germline at one end; a sequencing error may be responsible. The rearrangement uses TRBV2 and TRBJ1-1; D may be TRBD1 (5 bases). This CDR3 contains 13 residues. The V gene's germline CDR1 is SNHLY and CDR2 FYNNEI. The CDR3 DNA reads TGTGCCAGCACGGGGCGGCAGGGTGCTTCCCGCACTTTT. Protein sequence: CASTGRQGASRTF.

The CDR3 sequence: CATSGTGSAGELFF. CDR3 DNA sequence: TGTGCCACCTCCGGGACAGGGTCGGCCGGGGAGCTGTTTTTT. The V and J genes are TRBV19 and TRBJ2-2; TRBD1 matches 9 bases. The CDR3 is made up of 14 amino acids. Trimming took 10 bases from V and 6 from J; bases not matched to a gene: 9. CDR1 and CDR2 (germline): LNHDA, SQIVND (reference sequence).

This clone appeared once. This chain joins TRBV29-1 and TRBJ2-1; 8 bases align to TRBD2. The ends lost 7 bases at V and 5 bases at J; junction bases unmatched: 7. The germline CDR1 and CDR2 sequences are SQVTM and ANQGSEA. This CDR3 has 13 residues. The DNA of the CDR3 is TGCAGCGGCTTAGCGGGAAGTCACAATGAGCAGTTCTTC. This sequence encodes CSGLAGSHNEQFF.

The chain couples TRBV7-2 to TRBJ1-3; no clear D gene. There are 12 residues in the CDR3. Trimming cost V 3 bases and J 4 bases, with 4 bases left between them. Germline values: CDR1 SGHTA, CDR2 FQGNSA. CDR3 amino acids: CASSLYGNTIYF. In DNA, the CDR3 is TGTGCCAGCAGCTTGTACGGAAACACCATATATTTT. The full variable domain, in which reference TRBV7-2 and TRBJ1-3 provide the parts outside the CDR3, is GAGVSQSPSNKVTEKGKDVELRCDPISGHTALYWYRQSLGQGLEFLIYFQGNSAPDKSGLPSDRFSAERTGGSVSTLTIQRTQQEDSAVYLCASSLYGNTIYFGEGSWLTVV.

This rearrangement joins TRBV28 to TRBJ1-2, with 7 bases aligning to TRBD1. Germline loops: CDR1 MDHEN, CDR2 SYDVKM. The CDR3 runs to 13 residues. The ends lost 6 bases at V and 4 bases at J; junction bases unmatched: 5. CDR3 in amino acids: CASRQDRVYGYTF. DNA of the CDR3: TGTGCCAGCAGACAAGACAGGGTCTATGGCTACACCTTC.

The genes are TRBV10-3 and TRBJ2-7; D is possibly TRBD1 (6 bases). The CDR3 loop spans 12 amino acids. Trimming pared 9 bases from V and 6 bases from J, leaving 15 bases between. The germline V gene encodes CDR1 ENHRY and CDR2 SYGVKD. CDR3 nucleotides: TGTGCCATAGATACAGGGCTAGCCGAGCAGTACTTC. As protein: CAIDTGLAEQYF.

This clone was detected a few times. The CDR3 loop is CASSQNGGVGELFF. The CDR3 bases are TGCGCCAGCAGTCAAAACGGCGGGGTCGGGGAGCTGTTTTTT. The chain recombines TRBV23-1 with TRBJ2-2; the D gene is possibly TRBD2 (6 bases). TRBV23-1 is reported as an ORF; its role is uncertain. V lost 2 bases and J 7 bases, leaving 11 bases between the germline ends. The CDR3 runs to 14 residues.

The V call is TRBV9, the J call TRBJ1-1, with TRBD1 identical over 8 bases. The CDR3 runs to 14 residues. CDR1 is SGDLS, CDR2 YYNGEE, per germline. V lost 4 bases, J lost 1 base, and 3 bases stayed unmatched. The CDR3 sequence: CASSRQGTNTEAFF. In DNA, the CDR3 is TGTGCCAGCAGCAGACAGGGGACGAACACTGAAGCTTTCTTT.

This chain uses TRBV6-2 or TRBV6-3 with TRBJ1-2; 11 bases are a match to TRBD1. J gave up 7 bases and V 0 bases, and 7 bases lay outside the gene matches. The CDR3 sequence is 16 residues long. CDR1 is MNHEY, CDR2 SVGEGT, per germline. CDR3 in amino acids: CASSYSSFGTGGGYTF. The CDR3 bases are TGTGCCAGCAGTTACTCGAGCTTCGGGACAGGGGGTGGCTACACCTTC.

This chain joins TRBV7-3 and TRBJ2-1; TRBD1 agrees at 9 bases. This CDR3 is 16 amino acids long. Per germline, CDR1 SGHTA and CDR2 FQGTGA. V gave up 2 bases and J gave up 3 bases; unmatched junction bases: 5. The CDR3 region is CASSLSTGGNYNEQFF. In DNA form, the CDR3 reads TGTGCCAGCAGCTTATCTACAGGGGGCAACTACAATGAGCAGTTCTTC.

The J gene is TRBJ1-1, the V gene TRBV9, with D maybe TRBD1 (5 bases). The CDR3 contains 15 residues. CDR1 and CDR2 from the germline V gene are SGDLS and YYNGEE. V gave up 3 bases and J gave up 1 base, with 13 bases separating them. The CDR3 loop reads CASSARDWENTEAFF. DNA of the CDR3: TGTGCCAGCAGCGCCCGGGACTGGGAGAACACTGAAGCTTTCTTT.